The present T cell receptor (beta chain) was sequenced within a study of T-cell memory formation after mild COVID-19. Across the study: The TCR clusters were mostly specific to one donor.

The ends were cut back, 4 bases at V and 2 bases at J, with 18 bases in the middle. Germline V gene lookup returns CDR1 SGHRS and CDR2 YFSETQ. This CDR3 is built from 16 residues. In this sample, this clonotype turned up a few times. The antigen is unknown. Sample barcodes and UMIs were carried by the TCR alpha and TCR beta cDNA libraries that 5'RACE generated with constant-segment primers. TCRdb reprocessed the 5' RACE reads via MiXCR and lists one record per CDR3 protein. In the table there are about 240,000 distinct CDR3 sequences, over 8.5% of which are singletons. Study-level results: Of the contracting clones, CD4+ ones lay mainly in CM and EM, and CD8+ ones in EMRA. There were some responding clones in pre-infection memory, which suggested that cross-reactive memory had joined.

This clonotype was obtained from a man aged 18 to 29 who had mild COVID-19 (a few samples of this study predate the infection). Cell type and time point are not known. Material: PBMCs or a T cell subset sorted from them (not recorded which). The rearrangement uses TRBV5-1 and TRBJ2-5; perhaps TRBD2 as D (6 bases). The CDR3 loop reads CASSALSRGSQETQYF. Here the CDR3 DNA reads TGCGCCAGCAGCGCCCTTTCCCGGGGGTCTCAAGAGACCCAGTACTTC. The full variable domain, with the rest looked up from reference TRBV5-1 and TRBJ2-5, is KAGVTQTPRYLIKTRGQQVTLSCSPISGHRSVSWYQQTPGQGLQFLFEYFSETQRNKGNFPGRFSGRQFSNSRSEMNVSTLELGDSALYLCASSALSRGSQETQYFGPGTRLLVL.